The T cell receptor beta chain described here comes from a study of cytomegalovirus exposure and HLA in healthy donors. Study overall: An analysis done earlier identified almost 120 million unique TCR beta sequences from 150 million to 200 million T cells.

Unmatched junction bases numbered 6, after V lost 5 bases and J lost 2 bases. Germline V CDR1 and CDR2: SGHNT, YENEEA. The CDR3 length is 17 residues. It was with 60 Vbeta and 13 Jbeta primers that the PCR ran. The repertoire was sequenced with immunoSEQ multiplex PCR; TCRdb's copy has only in-frame clones and lacks some. The sample has about 140,000 clones; approximately 83% are singletons. This TCR was sampled from a middle-aged man in good health and CMV-seropositive. The genes are TRBV11-3 and TRBJ1-4; 12 positions match TRBD1. The sample was PBMCs. CDR3 in DNA: TGTGCCAGCAGCCCGCGGGACAGGGGGCCCACTAATGAAAAACTGTTTTTT. This sequence encodes CASSPRDRGPTNEKLFF.